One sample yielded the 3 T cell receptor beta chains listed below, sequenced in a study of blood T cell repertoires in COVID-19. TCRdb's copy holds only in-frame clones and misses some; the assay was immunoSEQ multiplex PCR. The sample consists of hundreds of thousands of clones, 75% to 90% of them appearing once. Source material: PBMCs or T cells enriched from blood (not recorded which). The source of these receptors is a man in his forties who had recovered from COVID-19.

CDR3 sequence: CASSLGFTGEAFF. The DNA for the CDR3 is TGCGCCAGCAGCTTGGGGTTCACGGGTGAAGCTTTCTTT. The V call is TRBV5-1, the J call TRBJ1-1; D call uncertain. Trimming took off 0 bases at V and 7 bases at J, with 10 bases between the two ends. CDR3 size: 13 residues. Germline V lookup: CDR1 SGHRS, CDR2 YFSETQ.

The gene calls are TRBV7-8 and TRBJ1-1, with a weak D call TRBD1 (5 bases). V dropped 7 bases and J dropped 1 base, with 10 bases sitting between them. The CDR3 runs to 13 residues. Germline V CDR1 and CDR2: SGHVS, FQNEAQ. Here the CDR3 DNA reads TGTGCCAGCACCGCTCAGGGGAACACTGAAGCTTTCTTT. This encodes CASTAQGNTEAFF.

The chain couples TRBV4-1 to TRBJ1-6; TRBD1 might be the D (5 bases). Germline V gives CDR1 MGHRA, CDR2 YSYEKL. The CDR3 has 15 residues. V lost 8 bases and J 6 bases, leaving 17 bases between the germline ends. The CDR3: CASQGNDRVNSPLHF. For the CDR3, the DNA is TGCGCCAGCCAAGGAAACGACAGAGTTAATTCACCCCTCCACTTT.